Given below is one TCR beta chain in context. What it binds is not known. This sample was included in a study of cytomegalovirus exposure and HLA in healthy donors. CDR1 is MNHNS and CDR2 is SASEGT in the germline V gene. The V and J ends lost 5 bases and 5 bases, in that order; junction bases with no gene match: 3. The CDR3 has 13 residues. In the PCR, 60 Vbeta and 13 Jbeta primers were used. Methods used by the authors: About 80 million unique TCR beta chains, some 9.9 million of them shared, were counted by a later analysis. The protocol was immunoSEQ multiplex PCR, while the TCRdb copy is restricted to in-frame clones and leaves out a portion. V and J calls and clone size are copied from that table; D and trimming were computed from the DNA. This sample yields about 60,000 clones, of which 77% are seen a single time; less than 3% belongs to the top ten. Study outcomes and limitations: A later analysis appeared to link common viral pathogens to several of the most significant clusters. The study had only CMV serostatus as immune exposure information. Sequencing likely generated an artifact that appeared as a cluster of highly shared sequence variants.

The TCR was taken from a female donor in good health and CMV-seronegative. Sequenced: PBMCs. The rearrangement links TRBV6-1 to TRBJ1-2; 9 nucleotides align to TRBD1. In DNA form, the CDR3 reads TGTGCCAGCAGTCCAGACAGGGGGTATGGCTACACCTTC. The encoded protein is CASSPDRGYGYTF.